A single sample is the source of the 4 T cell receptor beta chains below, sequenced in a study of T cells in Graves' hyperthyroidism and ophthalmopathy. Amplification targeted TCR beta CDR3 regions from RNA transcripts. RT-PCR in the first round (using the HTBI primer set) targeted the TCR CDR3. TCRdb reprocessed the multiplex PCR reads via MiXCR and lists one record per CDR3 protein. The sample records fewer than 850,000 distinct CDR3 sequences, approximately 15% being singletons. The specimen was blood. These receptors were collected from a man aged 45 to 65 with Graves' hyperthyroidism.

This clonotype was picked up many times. DNA for the CDR3: TGTGCCAGCAGCTATGGGGACAGGACAAATTCACCCCTCCACTTT. Protein: CASSYGDRTNSPLHF. This chain connects TRBV11-2 to TRBJ1-6; 8 positions agree with TRBD1. Germline loops: CDR1 SGHAT, CDR2 FQNNGV. CDR3 length: 15 amino acids. V trimming: 4 bases; J trimming: 7 bases; junction bases outside the gene matches: 6.

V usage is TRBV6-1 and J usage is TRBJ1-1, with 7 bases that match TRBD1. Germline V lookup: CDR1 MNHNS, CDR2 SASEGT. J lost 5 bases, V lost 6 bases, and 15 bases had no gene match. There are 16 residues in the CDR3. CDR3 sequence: CASSLATGRLVTEAFF. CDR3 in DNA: TGTGCCAGCAGCCTCGCGACAGGGCGCTTAGTTACTGAAGCTTTCTTT.

CDR3 bases: TGCAGCGTAGGTCCCGGGACAGGGCCCACTGAAGCTTTCTTT. Amino acid sequence: CSVGPGTGPTEAFF. The gene calls are TRBV29-1 and TRBJ1-1; 9 bases line up with TRBD1. The CDR3 runs to 14 residues. V shed 6 bases and J 4 bases; nucleotides not matched to a gene: 9. Germline values: CDR1 SQVTM, CDR2 ANQGSEA.

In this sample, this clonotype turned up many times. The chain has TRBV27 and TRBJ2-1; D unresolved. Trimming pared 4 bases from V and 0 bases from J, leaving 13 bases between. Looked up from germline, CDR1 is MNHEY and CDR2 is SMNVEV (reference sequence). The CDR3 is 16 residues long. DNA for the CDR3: TGTGCCAGCAGTTACCCCCGTCCTAGCTCCTACAATGAGCAGTTCTTC. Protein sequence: CASSYPRPSSYNEQFF.